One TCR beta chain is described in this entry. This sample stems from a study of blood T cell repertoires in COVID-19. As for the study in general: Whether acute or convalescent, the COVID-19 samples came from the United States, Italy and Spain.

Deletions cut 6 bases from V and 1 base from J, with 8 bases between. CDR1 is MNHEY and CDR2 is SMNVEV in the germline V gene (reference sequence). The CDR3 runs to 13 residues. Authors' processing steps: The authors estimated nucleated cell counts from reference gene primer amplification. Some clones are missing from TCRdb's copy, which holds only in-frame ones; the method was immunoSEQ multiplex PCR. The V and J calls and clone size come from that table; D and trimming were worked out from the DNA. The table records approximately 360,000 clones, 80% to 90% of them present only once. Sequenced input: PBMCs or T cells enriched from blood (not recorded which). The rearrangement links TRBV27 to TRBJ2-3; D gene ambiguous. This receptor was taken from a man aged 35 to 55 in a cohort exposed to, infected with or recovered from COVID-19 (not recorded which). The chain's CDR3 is CASRLGRTDTQYF. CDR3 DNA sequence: TGTGCCAGCAGGTTGGGCCGCACAGATACGCAGTATTTT.